This T cell receptor beta chain was identified during a study of siplizumab effects on memory and regulatory T cells (dated by TCRdb to the late 2010s). Context from the whole study: The study examined how the anti-CD2 antibody siplizumab affects alloreactive T-cell subsets in allogeneic mixed lymphocyte reactions built from human PBMCs.

Study-wide conclusions, independent of this receptor: Among mappable alloreactive CD4+ clones, an average Treg-derived fraction of less than 70% was observed with siplizumab, compared with 26.9% in control reactions. The cumulative frequency of alloreactive sequences that could be traced back to unstimulated CD4+ memory T cells was significantly reduced by siplizumab. Sequences below about 10^-5 frequency were poorly captured, so only a minor fraction of alloreactive clones could be mapped to unstimulated subsets. No functional confirmation was obtained for the suppressive function of proliferating Tregs from siplizumab cultures. Unstimulated naive T cells appeared to be more diverse than memory T cells, and naive cells seemed to make a substantial contribution to the alloresponse. Roughly 80-95% of proliferating CD4+ or CD8+ clones could not be assigned a naive or memory phenotype.

Concerning this clone itself: The antigen it recognizes is unknown. No clone much larger than this one lies a single base away; base qualities are absent.

Additional sequencing covered unstimulated subsets from a few donor pairs, namely CD8+ effector memory, CD4+ naive, CD8+ TEMRA, CD4+ memory and CD8+ naive. Sorted unstimulated T cells and proliferating T cells recovered from mixed lymphocyte reactions were subjected to TCRbeta CDR3 sequencing. Fresh whole blood from approximately ten HLA-typed healthy donors was used to isolate PBMCs. The library was produced with the immunoSEQ multiplex PCR assay. The deep sequencing platform assayed around 94,000 TCR templates per sample. Genomic DNA extracted from sorted T cells was used for TCRbeta CDR3 sequencing. Per the authors' processing: The R programming language was used for clonal analysis of TCRbeta CDR3 data. Comparing unstimulated samples against CFSE-low samples taken after the reaction was how alloreactive CD4+ and CD8+ clones were defined. Alloreactive CD4+ clones were assigned to regulatory or non-regulatory origin by matching sequences to sorted unstimulated Treg and non-Treg repertoires. TCRdb holds this immuneACCESS table with in-frame rearrangements only. Some clones are missing; in checked studies, unresolved V genes explain under half, and the rest has no known cause. D and trimming were read from the DNA, whereas the V and J calls and clone size are those reported in that table. Recorded for this sample are 90,000 to 95,000 clones; about 96% of them occurred a single time. The ten largest clones add up to around 0.031% of the sample.

The sequencing input was naive CD4+ T cells sorted from blood. The cell subset or site label, as the study defines it: unstimulated naive T cells. The TCR comes from a human donor in good health.

The CDR3 region reads CASKDSTYGYTF. The bases are TGTGCCAGCAAGGACAGCACCTATGGCTACACCTTC. The chain couples TRBV6-5 to TRBJ1-2, with TRBD1 tentatively as D gene (6 bases match). Including the terminal cysteine and phenylalanine, the CDR3 comprises 12 residues. Of all the DNA, just the CDR3 is kept, 36 bases in frame from base 1. The CDR1 and CDR2 encoded by the germline V gene are MNHEY and SVGAGI. V is cut by 7 bases and J by 4 bases, and the space between the germline ends is 10 bases.